The 27 T cell receptor beta chains given below trace back to one sample, sequenced in a study of CD8+ T cells in alopecia areata (dated 2018 in TCRdb). Cells from pooled mouse cutaneous lymph nodes were stained for CD4, CD8alpha, NKG2D, NKG2ACE and other markers and then sorted on a BD Influx. The library was prepared using the immunoSEQ multiplex PCR assay. For TCR sequencing, RNA was extracted from every sample and reverse transcribed into cDNA to serve as template. This is the immuneACCESS table as TCRdb keeps it, with only in-frame sequences that have V and J called. A part of the clones is gone; compared with another copy, unresolved V genes explain less than half, and the rest is unexplained. This sample is represented by under 20,000 clones, with no singletons among them. The ten largest account for approximately 33% of the sample. Sequenced: CD8+ T cells sorted from a lymph node. These receptor sequences come from a C3H/HeJ mouse with alopecia areata. This strain is characterized by the MHC haplotype H2-k.

This clone was picked up many times. Gene names and germline match the mouse. From the germline J gene comes the end of the CDR3, since the read stops 4 residues before it. This chain joins TRBV13-3 and TRBJ2-4; 11 nucleotides align to TRBD2. Germline loops: CDR1 NNHDY, CDR2 SYVADS. Losses at the gene ends were 5 bases for V and 1 base for J; bases not matched to a gene: 3. The CDR3 is made up of 15 amino acids. The CDR3 sequence: CASSSGLGGQNTLYF. The CDR3 DNA, read in part, is TGTGCCAGCAGCTCGGGACTGGGGGGTCAAAAC.

A word on this clone: Gene names denote mouse genes. The read comes to an end 4 residues before the CDR3 does, leaving the germline J gene to fill in the end. The chain carries TRBV13-1 and TRBJ2-1; 12 bases are a match to TRBD2. Germline V gives CDR1 NSHNY, CDR2 SYGAGN. The CDR3 covers 14 residues. V was pared by 3 bases and J by 6 bases, with 1 base of the junction left unmatched. The DNA read from the CDR3 is TGTGCCAGCAGTGGGGGACTGGGGGGTGCT. Protein: CASSGGLGGA. The entire CDR3 protein is CASSGGLGGAEQFF.

This clone was seen ten or more times. Gene names are the mouse ones. The read comes to an end 4 residues before the CDR3 does, leaving the germline J gene to fill in the end. V and J are TRBV17 and TRBJ2-1; weak D call: TRBD2 (6 bases). Germline V CDR1 and CDR2: MNHDT, YYDKIL. V was clipped by 1 base and J by 4 bases, with 8 bases between them. The CDR3 runs 14 residues. The sequenced part of the CDR3 DNA is TGTGCTAGCAGTAGAGGGGGGGAGTATGCT. Amino acid sequence: CASSRGGEYA. The whole CDR3 is CASSRGGEYAEQFF.

Concerning this clone: Genes and germline come from the mouse. The read ends 4 residues shy of where the CDR3 ends; the end is completed using the germline J gene. The V call is TRBV13-3, the J call TRBJ2-2; 8 bases map to TRBD2. Germline trimming cut 4 bases from V and 0 bases from J; bases unmatched to any gene: 2. Germline V gene sequence: CDR1 NNHDY, CDR2 SYVADS. This CDR3 is 15 amino acids long. The CDR3 DNA, read in part, is TGTGCCAGCAGTACTGGGGGAGCAAACACCGGG. Protein product: CASSTGGANTG. The complete CDR3 reads CASSTGGANTGQLYF.

On this clone itself: Gene names denote mouse genes. The CDR3 end lies 4 residues beyond the end of the read and is filled in from the germline J gene. The rearrangement joins TRBV14 to TRBJ2-1, with 8 positions matching TRBD1. CDR1 and CDR2 (germline): SGHDT, FRDEAV. The length of the CDR3 is 14 residues. V lost 2 bases, J lost 4 bases, and 2 bases stayed unmatched. CDR3 DNA, as far as it was read: TGTGCCAGCAGTTTTAGGACAGGGTATGCT. Amino acids: CASSFRTGYA. The full CDR3 protein is CASSFRTGYAEQFF.

This clone was found a few times. Gene names and germline refer to mouse. Read coverage stops 4 residues before the CDR3 terminus; the germline J gene supplies the remainder. This chain uses TRBV19 with TRBJ2-5; 11 nucleotides line up with TRBD2. The CDR3 is made up of 17 amino acids. Germline-derived CDR1 and CDR2 are FNHDT and SITEND (reference sequence). Losses at the gene ends were 4 bases for V and 0 bases for J; bases not matched to a gene: 7. The sequenced CDR3 bases are TGTGCCAGCAGTCTCGGACTGGGGGGAAAAAACCAAGAC. It codes for CASSLGLGGKNQD. The whole CDR3 protein reads CASSLGLGGKNQDTQYF.

The sample holds a few counts of this clone. The genes and germline here are from mouse. The sequence runs out 4 residues before the end of the CDR3; the remainder is reconstructed from the germline J gene. The V and J genes are TRBV13-2 and TRBJ2-7; D possibly corresponds to TRBD2 (6 bases). Trimming cost V 3 bases and J 0 bases, with 10 bases left between them. The CDR3 consists of 14 residues. Germline CDR1 NNHNN, CDR2 SYGAGS (reference sequence). CDR3 bases read: TGTGCCAGCGGTGCCTGGGGAAGCTCCTAT. This codes for CASGAWGSSY. The whole CDR3 sequence is CASGAWGSSYEQYF.

As to this clone: The gene names here belong to mouse. From the germline J gene comes the end of the CDR3, since the read stops 4 residues before it. The chain recombines TRBV13-1 with TRBJ2-4; D is perhaps TRBD1 (5 bases). Trimming removed 2 bases at V and 0 bases at J, with 10 bases between. Germline V gene lookup returns CDR1 NSHNY and CDR2 SYGAGN. The CDR3 covers 15 residues. The CDR3 region is CASSDPDSSQNTLYF. The CDR3 bases that were read are TGTGCCAGCAGTGACCCAGACAGTAGTCAAAAC.

On this clone itself: Here the gene names and germline are mouse. The CDR3 is cut off 4 residues early in the read; its end comes from the germline J gene. J is TRBJ2-7 and V is TRBV19; possible D gene TRBD2, 5 bases. The CDR3 consists of 11 residues. The V and J ends lost 10 bases and 0 bases respectively, with 8 bases between them. Germline V gene sequence: CDR1 FNHDT, CDR2 SITEND (reference sequence). The CDR3: CASGSSYEQYF. The sequenced part of the CDR3 DNA is TGTGCCTCTGGGTCCTCCTAT. Full variable domain (missing parts from reference TRBV19 and TRBJ2-7): GGIITQTPKFLIGQEGQKLTLKCQQNFNHDTMYWYRQDSGKGLRLIYYSITENDLQKGDLSEGYDASREKKSSFSLTVTSAQKNEMAVFLCASGSSYEQYFGPGTRLTVL.

This clone was seen more than once but under ten times. Germline and junction disagree at one end, which may indicate a read error. Gene labels here are mouse ones. The read comes to an end 4 residues before the CDR3 does, leaving the germline J gene to fill in the end. The gene calls are TRBV19 and TRBJ1-1, with 7 bases that match TRBD1. Looked up from germline, CDR1 is FNHDT and CDR2 is SITEND (reference sequence). The CDR3 has 15 residues. CDR3 protein: CACSIPGTANTEVFF. CDR3 DNA (partial): TGTGCCTGCAGTATACCCGGGACAGCAAACACA. Complete variable domain (other parts from reference TRBV19 and TRBJ1-1): GGIITQTPKFLIGQEGQKLTLKCQQNFNHDTMYWYRQDSGKGLRLIYYSITENDLQKGDLSEGYDASREKKSSFSLTVTSAQKNEMAVFLCACSIPGTANTEVFFGKGTRLTVV.

There are many counts of this clone. Gene labels here are mouse ones. Read sequence stops 4 residues before the CDR3 end, and the germline J gene provides the missing end. The rearrangement joins TRBV13-3 to TRBJ2-7, with 7 bases matching TRBD1. This CDR3 has 13 residues. In germline, CDR1 is NNHDY, CDR2 SYVADS. V trimming: 5 bases; J trimming: 3 bases; junction bases outside the gene matches: 5. The CDR3 loop is CASRGDRNYEQYF. The part of the CDR3 DNA that was read is TGTGCCAGCAGGGGGGACAGAAACTAT.

This clone appeared many times. Gene names follow the mouse nomenclature. The read halts 4 residues ahead of the CDR3 end, with the missing end drawn from the germline J gene. The chain links TRBV1 to TRBJ2-1, with 8 bases that match TRBD1. The CDR3 is 14 residues long. Trimming at V came to 4 bases and at J to 1 base, leaving 0 bases not matched to a gene. CDR1 and CDR2 from the germline V gene are NSQYPW and LRSPGD (reference sequence). The CDR3 here is CTCSGQGNYAEQFF. CDR3 DNA, as far as it was read: TGCACCTGCAGTGGACAGGGGAACTATGCT.

This clone turned up a few times. These gene names are mouse names. The missing CDR3 end, 4 residues past where the read stops, is filled in from the germline J gene. This rearrangement joins TRBV1 to TRBJ2-5; D is possibly TRBD2 (7 bases). The CDR3 is 15 residues long. The V gene's germline CDR1 is NSQYPW and CDR2 LRSPGD (reference sequence). The CDR3 spells CTCSADPWGRDTQYF. CDR3 DNA, as far as it was read: TGCACCTGCAGTGCAGATCCCTGGGGGCGGGAC.

This clone occurred many times. Gene names are the mouse ones. The sequenced CDR3 bases are TGTGCCAGCAGTCCTACTGGGGGGAGCTCCTAT. Protein sequence: CASSPTGGSSY. The CDR3, in full, reads CASSPTGGSSYEQYF. The J gene is TRBJ2-7, the V gene TRBV13-3; 9 bases line up with TRBD2. The read ends 4 residues early relative to the CDR3; the germline J gene fills the gap. Germline V gene sequence: CDR1 NNHDY, CDR2 SYVADS. Trimming at V came to 4 bases and at J to 0 bases, leaving 5 bases not matched to a gene. CDR3 length equals 15 residues.

A remark on this clone: Sequence at one end of the junction differs from germline and may be a read error. Gene names and germline refer to mouse. From the germline J gene comes the end of the CDR3, since the read stops 4 residues before it. V is TRBV17 and J is TRBJ2-4, with 8 positions matching TRBD1. CDR3 length: 17 residues. CDR1 MNHDT and CDR2 YYDKIL come from the germline V gene. The CDR3 is CASSRYRDRSSQNTLYF. The sequenced part of the CDR3 DNA is TGTGCTAGCAGTAGATACCGGGACAGGAGTAGTCAGAAC. The complete variable domain, with remaining parts taken from reference TRBV17 and TRBJ2-4, reads DTTVKQNPRYKLARVGKPVNLICSQTMNHDTMYWYQKKPNQAPKLLLFYYDKILNREADTFEKFQSSRPNNSFCSLYIGSAGLEYSAMYLCASSRYRDRSSQNTLYFGAGTRLSVL.

This clone has at least ten counts. Genes here carry mouse names. The read comes to an end 4 residues before the CDR3 does, leaving the germline J gene to fill in the end. The chain carries TRBV19 and TRBJ2-5; 7 nucleotides align to TRBD1. Germline V gene data show CDR1 as FNHDT and CDR2 as SITEND (reference sequence). CDR3 length equals 13 residues. The part of the CDR3 DNA that was read is TGTGCCAGCAGTATAGACAGGGGAGAC. Amino acids: CASSIDRGD. The whole CDR3 protein reads CASSIDRGDTQYF.

Comment on this clone: Mouse gene names apply. The read is 4 residues too short to cover the CDR3 end, so that end is filled in from the germline J gene. V and J are TRBV31 and TRBJ2-7; 7 bases are a match to TRBD2. The germline CDR1 and CDR2 sequences are GKSSPN and SITVG. V trimming: 0 bases; J trimming: 3 bases; junction bases outside the gene matches: 2. This CDR3 is built from 13 residues. The sequenced part of the CDR3 DNA is TGTGCCTGGAGTCTAACTGGGGACTAT. Translated, it gives CAWSLTGDY. The whole CDR3 protein is CAWSLTGDYEQYF.

This clone was counted a few times. Mouse gene names apply. Read sequence stops 4 residues before the CDR3 end, and the germline J gene provides the missing end. V gene TRBV31 combines with J gene TRBJ2-1; TRBD1 agrees at 7 bases. The trim removed 1 base at V and 4 bases at J, leaving 1 base unmatched. This CDR3 comprises 13 residues. Germline V gene sequence: CDR1 GKSSPN, CDR2 SITVG. The sequenced part of the CDR3 DNA is TGTGCCTGGAGTCCGGGACAGTATGCT. This gives the protein CAWSPGQYA. The complete CDR3 sequence is CAWSPGQYAEQFF.

This clone has ten or more counts. Here the gene names and germline are mouse. The covered CDR3 bases are TGTGCCAGCAGTATAGGACAGAACCAAGAC. Residues: CASSIGQNQD. The entire CDR3 sequence reads CASSIGQNQDTQYF. The chain joins TRBV19 to TRBJ2-5; TRBD1 is a possible D gene (5 bases). Read sequence stops 4 residues before the CDR3 end, and the germline J gene provides the missing end. The CDR3 loop spans 14 amino acids. With 0 bases removed from V and 0 bases from J, the gap between germline ends came to 5 bases. Per germline, CDR1 FNHDT and CDR2 SITEND (reference sequence).

Concerning this clone itself: The gene symbols are mouse symbols. The read finishes 4 residues shy of the CDR3 end, and the germline J gene is used to complete it. The chain links TRBV13-2 to TRBJ2-7; 10 bases agree with TRBD1. The CDR3 is 13 residues long. The germline V gene encodes CDR1 NNHNN and CDR2 SYGAGS (reference sequence). CDR3 sequence reads: CASGRQGAYEQYF. CDR3 DNA, as far as it was read: TGTGCCAGCGGAAGACAGGGGGCTTAT.

This clone has a count of ten or more. The genes are named according to mouse. Read coverage stops 4 residues before the CDR3 terminus; the germline J gene supplies the remainder. The rearrangement uses TRBV13-3 and TRBJ2-1; 9 bases are shared with TRBD2. The CDR3 has 16 amino acids. The germline CDR1 and CDR2 sequences are NNHDY and SYVADS. Trimming took 2 bases from V and 4 from J; bases not matched to a gene: 7. CDR3 sequence: CASSDPGLGPYAEQFF. The DNA read from the CDR3 is TGTGCCAGCAGTGACCCCGGACTGGGGCCTTATGCT.

With regard to this clone: The listed genes are named as in mouse. With the read ending 4 residues before the CDR3 end, the germline J gene is used to fill in that end. This rearrangement joins TRBV13-1 to TRBJ1-1, with 9 bases identical to TRBD1. Germline assignment: CDR1 NSHNY and CDR2 SYGAGN. The CDR3 contains 14 residues. Partial CDR3 DNA: TGTGCCAGCAGTGATTCTACAGGGGGCCCA. Translated: CASSDSTGGP. In full, the CDR3 is CASSDSTGGPEVFF.

With respect to this clone: Germline and genes: mouse. The observed sequence ends 4 residues before the CDR3 terminus, with the missing tail filled in from the germline J gene. The J gene is TRBJ2-5, the V gene TRBV1; possible D gene TRBD1, 7 bases. Germline assignment: CDR1 NSQYPW and CDR2 LRSPGD (reference sequence). This CDR3 has 16 amino acids. CDR3 sequence: CTCSADEGGAGDTQYF. CDR3 DNA, as far as it was read: TGCACCTGCAGTGCAGATGAAGGGGGCGCGGGAGAC.

Points on this clone: The genes and germline here are from mouse. The read stops 4 residues short of the end of the CDR3; the missing end is completed from the germline J gene. The chain employs TRBV13-1 and TRBJ2-3; 7 bases fit TRBD2. The CDR3 sequence is 16 residues long. Germline V CDR1 and CDR2: NSHNY, SYGAGN. Germline trimming cut 1 base from V and 0 bases from J; bases unmatched to any gene: 5. The CDR3 region is CASSDFGTASAETLYF. The part of the CDR3 DNA that was read is TGTGCCAGCAGTGATTTCGGGACTGCTAGTGCAGAA.

This clone was observed at least ten times. Gene names and germline refer to mouse. The CDR3 end is not reached by the read, which stops 4 residues before it; the germline J gene fills it in. This chain uses TRBV19 with TRBJ2-5; 8 positions agree with TRBD2. The CDR3 contains 13 residues. The germline CDR1 and CDR2 sequences are FNHDT and SITEND (reference sequence). CDR3 DNA, as far as it was read: TGTGCCAGCAGTATGGACTGGGAAGAC. Encoded protein: CASSMDWED. The entire CDR3 reads CASSMDWEDTQYF.

Turning to this clone: Germline and genes: mouse. The CDR3 end lies 4 residues beyond the end of the read and is filled in from the germline J gene. Other DNA sequences in the same sample also yield this CDR3. V and J are TRBV13-1 and TRBJ2-7, with 8 bases that match TRBD2. CDR1 and CDR2 (germline): NSHNY, SYGAGN. This CDR3 has 13 amino acids. CDR3 loop: CASSDWGGYEQYF. The DNA read from the CDR3 is TGTGCCAGCAGTGATTGGGGGGGGTAT.

Details on this clone: Gene names refer to mouse genes. Read coverage stops 4 residues before the CDR3 terminus; the germline J gene supplies the remainder. The chain employs TRBV13-1 and TRBJ2-1; no clear D. Trimming left V 1 base short and J 6 bases short, with 5 bases between. Germline CDR1 and CDR2: NSHNY and SYGAGN. The CDR3 sequence is 12 residues long. Partial CDR3 DNA: TGTGCCAGCAGTGATTGGGTTGCT. Its protein product is CASSDWVA. The full CDR3 is CASSDWVAEQFF.